The next 6 T cell receptor beta chains were all read from a single sample in a study of T-cell reconstitution after alpha-beta-depleted transplantation in children. Preparation of the TCRbeta library used unique molecular identifiers. TCRdb redid the calling of the PCR reads with MiXCR, one entry per CDR3 protein. This table has around 680,000 distinct CDR3 sequences, about 15% appearing once. Sequenced here: PBMCs from the stem cell graft donor, sampled from the stem cell graft. These receptors were collected from a human donor who donated a stem cell graft to a child with acute myeloid leukemia.

This clonotype was seen ten or more times. The J gene is TRBJ2-5, the V gene TRBV20-1; 12 nucleotides align to TRBD2. Germline lookup yields CDR1 DFQATT and CDR2 SNEGSKA (reference sequence). With V trimmed by 3 bases and J by 2 bases, 10 bases remained unmatched. This CDR3 contains 17 residues. CDR3 DNA: TGCAGTGCTAGTCCCCAGGGACTAGCGGGCTATCAAGAGACCCAGTACTTC. Protein: CSASPQGLAGYQETQYF.

The table lists this clonotype with many counts. This chain links TRBV7-2 with TRBJ2-3, with D hard to call. Germline CDR1 and CDR2: SGHTA and FQGNSA. This CDR3 comprises 13 residues. Trimming stripped 8 bases from V and 3 bases from J, with 12 bases between. This CDR3 reads CASGLPGTDTQYF. DNA of the CDR3: TGTGCCAGCGGTCTCCCCGGGACAGATACGCAGTATTTT.

This chain connects TRBV20-1 to TRBJ2-3; 8 nucleotides line up with TRBD2. Trimming took 6 bases from V and 1 from J; bases not matched to a gene: 6. The CDR3 has 14 residues. CDR1 is DFQATT, CDR2 SNEGSKA, per germline (reference sequence). CDR3 region: CSAKRGGGTDTQYF. The CDR3, as DNA: TGCAGTGCGAAACGGGGGGGGGGCACAGATACGCAGTATTTT.

A few counts support this clonotype. V is TRBV6-1 and J is TRBJ2-3; maybe TRBD1 (6 bases). The V end lost 6 bases, the J end lost 3 bases, and 10 bases lay between the germline ends. From germline, CDR1 is MNHNS and CDR2 SASEGT. The CDR3 is 13 residues long. CDR3 sequence (DNA): TGTGCCAGCAGGGACAGCAAAACAGATACGCAGTATTTT. Protein product: CASRDSKTDTQYF.

Regarding this clonotype: One end of the junction varies from germline; a read error may be responsible. V gene TRBV24-1 combines with J gene TRBJ1-2; perhaps TRBD1 as D (6 bases). Germline V gene sequence: CDR1 KGHDR, CDR2 SFDVKD. The CDR3 loop spans 13 amino acids. The DNA of the CDR3 is TGTGCCGCCAGTGACCCGGGACATCTTGGCTACACCTTC. This sequence encodes CAASDPGHLGYTF.

The chain employs TRBV10-3 and TRBJ2-3, with D perhaps TRBD2 (5 bases). Germline loops: CDR1 ENHRY, CDR2 SYGVKD. This CDR3 has 17 amino acids. Between the trimmed V and J ends, which lost 6 bases and 1 base, there was a span of 20 bases. The CDR3 DNA reads TGTGCCATCAGCAGTGGAGCGCTTCAGAGGGGCACAGATACGCAGTATTTT. Translated: CAISSGALQRGTDTQYF.